This T cell receptor (beta chain) came from a study of blood T cells in healthy people across ages. Findings and caveats of the study: Relative to aged donors, long-lived donors carried more naive CD4+ cells and displayed higher diversity. While age rose, TCR beta diversity per million T cells dropped in a roughly linear way.

Every sample gave at least 5.5 micrograms of total RNA when it was extracted. A second roughly 6 to 12 cycle PCR used barcoded and J-beta primers. Template switching added a 12-random-nucleotide identifier to every cDNA molecule. One entry per CDR3 protein results from TCRdb running MiXCR on the 5' RACE reads. Altogether around 280,000 distinct CDR3 sequences are present, 27% being singletons, with the ten largest covering 25% to 35%. This clonotype was seen a few times. Its target is not known. Germline CDR1 SQVTM, CDR2 ANQGSEA. The CDR3 totals 13 residues. This chain joins TRBV29-1 and TRBJ2-5, with D tentatively TRBD1 (7 bases). The DNA end favors TRBJ2-1, so the J call may be wrong. Sequenced: blood. This TCR came from a woman between 70 and 85 years old in good health. The DNA for the CDR3 is TGCAGCGTTGGCCCAGCGCAGGGGGGTGAGCAGTTCTTC. Its protein is CSVGPAQGGEQFF.